Below are 15 T cell receptor beta chains sequenced from a single sample in a study of immune characterization of retroperitoneal liposarcoma. Using its own MiXCR run on the PCR reads, TCRdb lists one record per CDR3 protein. The data show some 7,000 distinct CDR3 sequences, 43% seen once. The source material was tumor tissue. Source of these receptors: a male donor with retroperitoneal liposarcoma.

This clonotype is a singleton in its sample. The chain carries TRBV6-1 and TRBJ2-1; no definite D call. Gene TRBJ2-7 matches the end of the DNA better, so the J call may be wrong. The CDR3 totals 15 residues. Germline V gene sequence: CDR1 MNHNS, CDR2 SASEGT. The CDR3 spells CASTRAPGPSYEQYV. The CDR3 region has the DNA TGTGCCAGCACCCGCGCCCCGGGCCCCTCCTACGAGCAGTACGTC.

This clonotype was found a few times. The J gene is TRBJ2-3, the V gene TRBV7-2; D not certain. CDR3 length equals 12 residues. Trimming cost V 0 bases and J 4 bases, with 2 bases left between them. Germline loops: CDR1 SGHTA, CDR2 FQGNSA. CDR3 bases: TGTGCCAGCAGCTTAGCCGCAGATACGCAGTATTTT. This encodes CASSLAADTQYF.

This clonotype was counted at least ten times. This sequence joins TRBV12-3 or TRBV12-4 and TRBJ1-6; no firm D call. This CDR3 is 13 amino acids long. V lost 5 bases and J 10 bases, leaving 12 bases between the germline ends. The CDR3, as DNA: TGTGCCAGCAGTCCTGGAGAGGAATCACCCCTCCACTTT. This codes for CASSPGEESPLHF.

Here the CDR3 reads CAISEGPGPGNTIYF. As DNA, the CDR3 is TGTGCCATCAGTGAGGGCCCAGGGCCAGGAAACACCATATATTTT. The V and J genes are TRBV10-3 and TRBJ1-3; D is perhaps TRBD1 (5 bases). The CDR3 extends over 15 amino acids. The V and J ends lost 2 bases and 4 bases respectively, with 12 bases between them. Germline-derived CDR1 and CDR2 are ENHRY and SYGVKD.

This clonotype was seen a few times. The chain is built from TRBV10-1 and TRBJ2-1; TRBD1 is a possible D gene (6 bases). TRBJ2-7 explains the end of the DNA better; the J call may be wrong. This CDR3 has 11 amino acids. Germline V gene lookup returns CDR1 WNHNN and CDR2 SYGVQD (reference sequence). DNA of the CDR3: TGCGCCAGCAGCAGGGGCTACGAGCAGTACTTC. This codes for CASSRGYEQYF.

The chain uses TRBV27 and TRBJ2-1; D is perhaps TRBD2 (5 bases). The closer fit of TRBJ2-7 to the DNA end suggests the J call may be wrong. CDR1 and CDR2 from the germline V gene are MNHEY and SMNVEV (reference sequence). CDR3 size: 14 residues. CDR3 protein: CASSLREDSYEQYF. For the CDR3, the DNA is TGTGCCAGCAGTTTGAGGGAAGACTCCTACGAGCAGTACTTC.

Here the CDR3 DNA reads TGTGCCAGCAGCCAAAACAGGGTTAATGAGCAGTTCTTC. The encoded protein is CASSQNRVNEQFF. The chain couples TRBV7-2 to TRBJ2-5, with D possibly being TRBD1 (6 bases). TRBJ2-1 matches the DNA end more closely, so the J call is doubtful. Germline-derived CDR1 and CDR2 are SGHTA and FQGNSA. The CDR3 covers 13 residues.

This chain joins TRBV7-2 and TRBJ1-2, with no clear D. CDR1 is SGHTA and CDR2 is FQGNSA in the germline V gene. V shed 5 bases and J shed 4 bases, with 11 bases lying between them. The length of the CDR3 is 13 residues. CDR3 in DNA: TGTGCCAGCAGCCGCGCGGGTCCCTATGGCTACACCTTC. Translating gives CASSRAGPYGYTF.

This sequence joins TRBV12-3 or TRBV12-4 and TRBJ2-7, with 8 bases fitting TRBD2. Unmatched junction bases numbered 7, after V lost 6 bases and J lost 3 bases. This CDR3 is 14 amino acids long. The CDR3 bases are TGTGCCAGCAGGTCCAGCGGGGGCCACTACGAGCAGTACTTC. Its protein product is CASRSSGGHYEQYF.

The chain employs TRBV10-1 and TRBJ2-5, with D possibly TRBD2 on 6 matching bases. V gave up 2 bases and J gave up 2 bases, with 6 bases separating them. CDR1 is WNHNN and CDR2 is SYGVQD in the germline V gene (reference sequence). The CDR3 consists of 13 residues. CDR3 bases: TGCGCCAGCAGTGAGGGGACTCAAGAGACCCAGTACTTC. Translation gives CASSEGTQETQYF.

With respect to this clonotype: One end of the junction fails to match germline, which may point to a read error. The CDR3: CDSSYSGLAGGGEQYF. CDR3 DNA sequence: TGTGACAGCAGTTACAGTGGTCTAGCGGGAGGGGGGGAGCAGTACTTC. The chain carries TRBV6-5 and TRBJ2-1, with 12 bases identical to TRBD2. The J call is uncertain, as TRBJ2-7 better fits the DNA end. Germline V gene sequence: CDR1 MNHEY, CDR2 SVGAGI. The CDR3 covers 16 residues.

This clonotype appeared a few times. J is TRBJ2-2 and V is TRBV6-5; D is possibly TRBD1 (5 bases). V was trimmed by 5 bases and J by 1 base, leaving 17 bases between them. This CDR3 has 17 amino acids. Germline V gene lookup returns CDR1 MNHEY and CDR2 SVGAGI. The CDR3 region is CASSVHVGAGNTGELFF. The CDR3 region has the DNA TGTGCCAGCAGTGTACATGTTGGGGCAGGGAACACCGGGGAGCTGTTTTTT.

This clonotype was seen a handful of times. The gene calls are TRBV12-3 or TRBV12-4 and TRBJ2-1; 7 bases are a match to TRBD1. The length of the CDR3 is 14 residues. The V segment lost 2 bases and the J segment 10 bases; nucleotides outside the gene matches: 8. CDR3 protein: CASSLRDSSPEQFF. CDR3 nucleotide sequence: TGTGCCAGCAGTTTAAGGGACAGTAGCCCCGAGCAGTTCTTC.

Regarding this clonotype: This likely comes from a read error, as the CDR3 has no conserved phenylalanine or tryptophan at its end. The rearrangement joins TRBV7-2 to TRBJ2-4, with a tentative D call TRBD1 (5 bases). Germline assignment: CDR1 SGHTA and CDR2 FQGNSA. CDR3 length: 13 residues. V lost 3 bases and J 13 bases, leaving 16 bases between the germline ends. The CDR3 spells CASSLDNYNEQYS. The CDR3 nucleotides read TGTGCCAGCAGCTTGGACAACTACAATGAGCAGTACTCT.

At least ten counts were recorded for this clonotype. The gene calls are TRBV27 and TRBJ2-1; TRBD2 is a possible D gene (6 bases). This CDR3 comprises 17 residues. Germline CDR1 reads MNHEY; CDR2 reads SMNVEV (reference sequence). The V and J ends lost 6 bases and 0 bases respectively, with 18 bases between them. CDR3 nucleotides: TGTGCCAGCAGCCAGGCCCGCGGGAAGAGCTCCTACAATGAGCAGTTCTTC. Protein: CASSQARGKSSYNEQFF.